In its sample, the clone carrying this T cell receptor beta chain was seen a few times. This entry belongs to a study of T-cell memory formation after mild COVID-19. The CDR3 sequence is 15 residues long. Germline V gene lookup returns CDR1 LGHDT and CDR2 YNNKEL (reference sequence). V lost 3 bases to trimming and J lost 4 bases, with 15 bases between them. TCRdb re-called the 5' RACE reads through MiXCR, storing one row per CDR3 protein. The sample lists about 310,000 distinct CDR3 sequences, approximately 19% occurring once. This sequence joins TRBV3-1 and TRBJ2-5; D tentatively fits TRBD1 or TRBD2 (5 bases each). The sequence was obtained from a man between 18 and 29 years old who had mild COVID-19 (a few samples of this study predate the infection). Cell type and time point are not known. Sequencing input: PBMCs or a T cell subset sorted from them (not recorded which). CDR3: CASSHGVKRGETQYF. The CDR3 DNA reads TGTGCCAGCAGCCATGGCGTAAAGAGGGGAGAGACCCAGTACTTC.